Listed below are T cell receptor beta chains from one sample, sequenced in a study of blood T cell repertoires in COVID-19. Assay used: immunoSEQ multiplex PCR; TCRdb lists only in-frame clones, some missing. Here the sample spans 110,000 to 150,000 clones, over 75% being singletons. Sequenced sample: peripheral blood. Every receptor here comes from a human donor in a cohort sampled during active COVID-19. Both conserved end residues are part of each CDR3. D genes are given only for firm matches. Rows may omit the clone size; those that give it use once, few, many or a size class.

v_call,clone_size,d_call,j_call,cdr3_aa,cdr3_nt
TRBV11-3,.,TRBD2,TRBJ2-5,CASALADIQETQYF,TGTGCCAGCGCACTAGCGGATATCCAAGAGACCCAGTACTTC
TRBV19,.,TRBD1,TRBJ2-7,CASSGGQGPYEQYF,TGTGCCAGTAGTGGCGGACAGGGTCCCTACGAGCAGTACTTC
TRBV15,.,.,TRBJ1-6,CATSAYSTSYNSPLHF,TGTGCCACCAGCGCCTACAGTACCTCCTATAATTCACCCCTCCACTTT
TRBV11-3,.,.,TRBJ1-3,CASSLALSFSGNTIYF,TGTGCCAGCAGCTTAGCCCTGTCTTTCTCTGGAAACACCATATATTTT
TRBV14,.,.,TRBJ2-1,CASSRIRALGGEQFF,TGTGCCAGCAGCCGAATCCGGGCCCTGGGGGGTGAGCAGTTCTTC
TRBV7-8,.,.,TRBJ1-2,CASSFPGNYGYTF,TGTGCCAGCAGCTTTCCAGGCAACTATGGCTACACCTTC
TRBV18,.,TRBD1,TRBJ2-5,CASSPRQGARETQYF,TGTGCCAGCTCACCGCGACAGGGGGCCCGGGAGACCCAGTACTTC
TRBV28,.,TRBD2,TRBJ2-6,CASSRGGSSGANVLTF,TGTGCCAGCAGTCGTGGCGGGAGCTCTGGGGCCAACGTCCTGACTTTC
TRBV19,.,.,TRBJ2-2,CASSVSAGELFF,TGTGCCAGTAGTGTCTCTGCCGGGGAGCTGTTTTTT
TRBV6-5,few,TRBD1,TRBJ1-5,CASMKQGNQPQHF,TGTGCCAGCATGAAACAGGGGAATCAGCCCCAGCATTTT
TRBV29-1,.,TRBD1,TRBJ1-2,CSVGTSRGAVGYTF,TGCAGCGTAGGGACGAGCAGGGGGGCCGTTGGCTACACCTTC
TRBV10-3,.,TRBD2,TRBJ2-5,CAISETSGQETQYF,TGTGCCATCAGTGAGACTAGCGGGCAAGAGACCCAGTACTTC
TRBV5-1,.,TRBD1,TRBJ1-2,CASSSGQGPIGYTF,TGCGCCAGCAGCTCCGGACAGGGCCCCATTGGCTACACCTTC
TRBV5-1,.,TRBD1,TRBJ1-1,CASSLTSQGAYTEAFF,TGCGCCAGCAGCTTAACCTCACAGGGGGCGTACACTGAAGCTTTCTTT
TRBV29-1,.,TRBD1,TRBJ1-2,CSVLTGEDGYTF,TGCAGCGTTTTGACAGGGGAGGATGGCTACACCTTC
TRBV7-9,.,TRBD2,TRBJ2-2,CASSPGLADTGELFF,TGTGCCAGCAGCCCCGGACTAGCGGACACCGGGGAGCTGTTTTTT
TRBV7-2,.,.,TRBJ2-1,CASSLISSYNEQFF,TGTGCCAGCAGCTTAATCAGCTCCTACAATGAGCAGTTCTTC
TRBV27,.,.,TRBJ1-5,CASSGGSNQPQHF,TGTGCCAGCAGTGGGGGCAGCAATCAGCCCCAGCATTTT
TRBV7-2,.,.,TRBJ1-5,CASSPGGTSFMKPQHF,TGTGCCAGCAGCCCCGGGGGGACAAGTTTTATGAAACCCCAGCATTTT
TRBV7-2,.,TRBD1,TRBJ1-2,CASSLTQGSGGYTF,TGTGCCAGCAGCTTAACACAGGGGTCGGGCGGCTACACCTTC
TRBV20-1,.,.,TRBJ1-2,CSAFSSYGYTF,TGCAGTGCTTTTAGTTCCTATGGCTACACCTTC
TRBV3-1/TRBV3-2,.,TRBD1,TRBJ2-1,CASSRRQGSSYNEQFF,TGTGCCAGCAGCCGAAGACAGGGGAGCTCCTACAATGAGCAGTTCTTC
TRBV18,.,.,TRBJ2-5,CASSPPGLAEDQYF,TGTGCCAGCTCACCACCGGGACTCGCGGAGGACCAGTACTTC
TRBV5-1,.,.,TRBJ1-5,CASSLGGYSNQPQHF,TGCGCCAGCAGCCTAGGGGGATATAGCAATCAGCCCCAGCATTTT